A selection of T cell receptor beta chains follows, all from one sample in a study of blood T cell repertoires in COVID-19. TCRdb keeps only in-frame clones here, not all; method: immunoSEQ multiplex PCR. The sample shows 490,000 or so clones, roughly nine tenths of them seen only once. Material: PBMCs or T cells enriched from blood (not recorded which). Receptor source: a woman aged 60 to 75 who had recovered from COVID-19. CDR3s include the opening cysteine and the closing phenylalanine or tryptophan. The D gene is left open where the match is weak. For some rows the clone size is stated as once, few or many, or as a class when expanded; others skip it.

j_call d_call v_call clone_size cdr3_nt cdr3_aa
TRBJ1-1 . TRBV25-1 . TGTGCCAGCAGTCACCCAGCAGTGAGAGGCACTGAAGCTTTCTTT CASSHPAVRGTEAFF
TRBJ1-3 TRBD1 TRBV10-3 . TGTGCCATCAGTTCCCCGGGACAGCGGGGAAACACCATATATTTT CAISSPGQRGNTIYF
TRBJ2-7 TRBD1 TRBV6-5 . TGTGCCAGCGCCTGGGACAGGGGAATCTACGAGCAGTACTTC CASAWDRGIYEQYF
TRBJ1-4 . TRBV12-3/TRBV12-4 . TGTGCCAGCAGTTTGTCCCAGAATGAAAAACTGTTTTTT CASSLSQNEKLFF
TRBJ2-4 TRBD2 TRBV2 . TGTGCCAGCAGAGTGACTAGCGGGGAAAACATTCAGTACTTC CASRVTSGENIQYF
TRBJ1-4 TRBD1 TRBV5-1 . TGCGCCAGCAGCCTGTCCGGGACAGTCGGAAATGAAAAACTGTTTTTT CASSLSGTVGNEKLFF
TRBJ1-3 . TRBV19 . TGTGCCAGTAGTAGAGGGGGACGCGGTGGAAACACCATATATTTT CASSRGGRGGNTIYF
TRBJ1-2 . TRBV10-3 . TGTGCCACGACAGGTAGCGACTATGGCTACACCTTC CATTGSDYGYTF
TRBJ1-1 . TRBV5-6 . TGTGCCAGCAGCTCTTCTGGCAGGGGAGGGTCTGAAGCTTTCTTT CASSSSGRGGSEAFF
TRBJ2-3 TRBD1 TRBV2 . TGTGCCAGCAGTGAAGCAGGGACAGGGATGGATACGCAGTATTTT CASSEAGTGMDTQYF
TRBJ1-2 . TRBV2 . TGTGCCAGCAGTGAAGCGGGCGTTAACTATGGCTACACCTTC CASSEAGVNYGYTF
TRBJ1-4 . TRBV21-1 . TGTGCCAGCAGCACCCATAGAGGCGAAAAACTGTTTTTT CASSTHRGEKLFF
TRBJ2-7 TRBD2 TRBV9 . TGTGCCAGCAGCGTAAGCGGGGGGAGCTCCTACGAGCAGTACTTC CASSVSGGSSYEQYF
TRBJ1-2 TRBD1 TRBV6-4 . TGTGCCAGCAGCGAGACAGGGGGCTCCTATGGCTACACCTTC CASSETGGSYGYTF
TRBJ2-3 TRBD2 TRBV5-6 . TGTGCCAGCAGCCCCGACGGTCGGGGAGGGAGCACAGATACGCAGTATTTT CASSPDGRGGSTDTQYF
TRBJ2-1 TRBD1 TRBV24-1 . TGTGCCACCAGTTTTCCGGGACAGGGGCCTGAGCAGTTCTTC CATSFPGQGPEQFF
TRBJ2-1 TRBD2 TRBV5-5 once TGTGCCAGCAGCTTCGGCCCGCGGGGGGGTATCTACAATGAGCAGTTCTTC CASSFGPRGGIYNEQFF
TRBJ2-2 TRBD1 TRBV2 once TGTGCCAGCAGTGGCCAGGGGGTCAACACCGGGGAGCTGTTTTTT CASSGQGVNTGELFF
TRBJ1-1 . TRBV28 . TGTGCCAGCAGGGGGGGGACTGAAGCTTTCTTT CASRGGTEAFF
TRBJ2-7 . TRBV24-1 . TGTGCCACCAGCCCAAGCGACCACGAGCAGTACTTC CATSPSDHEQYF
TRBJ2-2 . TRBV6-5 . TGTGCCAGCAGTTTTAGCGTGGGGGAGCTGTTTTTT CASSFSVGELFF
TRBJ1-2 . TRBV6-1 . TGTGCCAGCAGTGATAGCTCCGGGGACTATGGCTACACCTTC CASSDSSGDYGYTF
TRBJ1-3 . TRBV4-1 . TGCGCCAGCAGCCAAGATGGACAGAGAAACACCATATATTTT CASSQDGQRNTIYF
TRBJ1-2 TRBD1 TRBV30 . TGTGCCTGGATAAACAGGGGGCGCGAGAATGGCTACACCTTC CAWINRGRENGYTF
TRBJ2-2 TRBD1 TRBV7-9 once TGTGCCAGCAGCTTTAAGAGGACAGGGCAAACCGGGGAGCTGTTTTTT CASSFKRTGQTGELFF
TRBJ1-2 TRBD1 TRBV27 . TGTGCCAGCAGTTCCCGGACAGGGAATGGCTACACCTTC CASSSRTGNGYTF
TRBJ1-2 . TRBV6-5 . TGTGCCAGCAGTCCACCCAGGGGCGCCGGCTATGGCTACACCTTC CASSPPRGAGYGYTF
TRBJ2-4 . TRBV11-3 . TGTGCCAGCAGTTTTGATACAGGGCCTGAGGACATTCAGTACTTC CASSFDTGPEDIQYF
TRBJ2-7 . TRBV6-6 . TGTGCCAGCAGTCCTGGGACGGCTCCCACAGGGGAGCAGTACTTC CASSPGTAPTGEQYF
TRBJ1-4 TRBD1 TRBV6-5 . TGTGCCAGCAGTAACAGGGGGCCTGAGGAAAAACTGTTTTTT CASSNRGPEEKLFF
TRBJ1-4 TRBD1 TRBV4-2 . TGTGCCAGCAGCCAAGTCAGGGGGGCTAATGAAAAACTGTTTTTT CASSQVRGANEKLFF
TRBJ1-5 TRBD1 TRBV19 . TGTGCCCTAGGGGGCACCCAAAGCAATCAGCCCCAGCATTTT CALGGTQSNQPQHF
TRBJ2-5 TRBD1 TRBV28 . TGTGCCAGCAGTCCACCACAGGGGCGAGAGACCCAGTACTTC CASSPPQGRETQYF
TRBJ1-3 . TRBV6-5 . TGTGCCAGCAGGCTACAGGCTCCTCTCGGAAACACCATATATTTT CASRLQAPLGNTIYF
TRBJ2-5 . TRBV5-6 . TGTGCCAGCAGCTTGGTCGGAGACTATGTCGAGACCCAGTACTTC CASSLVGDYVETQYF
TRBJ2-1 . TRBV19 . TGTGCCAGTAGCAGCTCAGGGGCATCCTACAATGAGCAGTTCTTC CASSSSGASYNEQFF
TRBJ1-2 . TRBV20-1 . TGCAGTGCTAGACAGGGCTATGGCTACACCTTC CSARQGYGYTF
TRBJ1-2 . TRBV5-1 . TGCGCCAGCAGCTTGGTTGCAGGGGAAGGCTACACCTTC CASSLVAGEGYTF
TRBJ2-1 TRBD2 TRBV2 . TGTGCCAGCAGCGGACTAGGTTACAATGAGCAGTTCTTC CASSGLGYNEQFF
TRBJ2-3 TRBD2 TRBV2 . TGTGCCAGCAGTGACTCAAGCGGGGCAGAGCTAGGCACAGATACGCAGTATTTT CASSDSSGAELGTDTQYF
TRBJ1-3 TRBD1 TRBV18 once TGTGCCAGCTCACCGGACAGGAGCTCTGGAAACACCATATATTTT CASSPDRSSGNTIYF
TRBJ1-2 . TRBV27 . TGTGCCAGCAGTCCGAGGGAGCGAGCTTATGGCTACACCTTC CASSPRERAYGYTF